Below are 12 T cell receptor beta chains sequenced from a single sample in a study of CD8 T cells in ankylosing spondylitis. TCRdb re-derived calls from the 5' RACE reads in MiXCR, one entry per CDR3 protein. The sample yields 150,000 to 200,000 distinct CDR3 sequences, 10% to 15% seen once. Sample: blood, either unsorted or a sorted T cell fraction (not recorded which). These receptor sequences come from a male donor with ankylosing spondylitis or in good health (not recorded which).

The V and J genes are TRBV27 and TRBJ2-1; tentatively, D is TRBD1 or TRBD2 (5 bases each). The CDR3 consists of 15 residues. V shed 5 bases and J shed 2 bases, with 13 bases lying between them. Germline loops: CDR1 MNHEY, CDR2 SMNVEV (reference sequence). The CDR3 protein is CASSLTGTTYNEQFF. The CDR3 DNA reads as TGTGCCAGCAGTCTCACGGGGACGACCTACAATGAGCAGTTCTTC.

This clonotype was counted between two and nine times. V is TRBV19 and J is TRBJ1-1; the match to TRBD1 covers 10 bases. Germline lookup yields CDR1 LNHDA and CDR2 SQIVND (reference sequence). This CDR3 contains 16 residues. With V trimmed by 7 bases and J by 2 bases, 10 bases remained unmatched. Here the CDR3 reads CASTWDRGPINTEAFF. CDR3 in DNA: TGTGCCAGTACCTGGGACAGGGGCCCGATAAACACTGAAGCTTTCTTT.

The rearrangement links TRBV4-2 to TRBJ2-3, with TRBD2 matching 7 bases. This CDR3 is 14 amino acids long. The junction had 2 bases not matched to a gene; V was cut back by 1 base and J by 4 bases. Germline V gene sequence: CDR1 LGHNA, CDR2 YNFKEQ. The DNA for the CDR3 is TGTGCCAGCAGCCAAGGGGGAGGGCCAGATACGCAGTATTTT. Protein sequence: CASSQGGGPDTQYF.

This clonotype has only a few counts. The chain couples TRBV4-1 to TRBJ1-1; D unresolved. Trimming cost V 0 bases and J 7 bases, with 12 bases left between them. Germline lookup yields CDR1 MGHRA and CDR2 YSYEKL. The CDR3 is 14 amino acids. CDR3 nucleotide sequence: TGCGCCAGCAGCCAAGATTTAGGAGCCGATGAAGCTTTCTTT. Protein product: CASSQDLGADEAFF.

This clonotype was counted only a few times. The rearrangement uses TRBV5-4 and TRBJ1-3; no firm D call. The CDR3 consists of 13 residues. Trimming pared 4 bases from V and 2 bases from J, leaving 7 bases between. Looked up from germline, CDR1 is SGHNT and CDR2 is YYREEE (reference sequence). The CDR3 region is CASSPGTGNTIYF. The CDR3 region has the DNA TGTGCCAGCAGCCCGGGAACTGGAAACACCATATATTTT.

In this sample, this clonotype turned up once. The chain couples TRBV29-1 to TRBJ2-7; the D gene is possibly TRBD2 (6 bases). V lost 6 bases, J lost 3 bases, and 30 bases lay in between. The CDR3 is 18 amino acids. Germline CDR1 reads SQVTM; CDR2 reads ANQGSEA. The CDR3 DNA sequence: TGCAGCGTAGTTATTAGAGGAGGGGACCGGGAGAGGGGCTACGAGCAGTACTTC. The encoded protein is CSVVIRGGDRERGYEQYF.

The J gene is TRBJ2-7, the V gene TRBV6-1, with D unresolved. The CDR3 has 13 amino acids. V lost 4 bases, J lost 1 base, and 8 bases lay in between. Germline CDR1 and CDR2: MNHNS and SASEGT. CDR3 protein: CASSGSESYEQYF. In DNA, the CDR3 is TGTGCCAGCAGTGGGTCTGAATCCTACGAGCAGTACTTC.

The V call is TRBV20-1, the J call TRBJ1-1; 7 positions agree with TRBD1. With 5 bases clipped from V and 0 bases from J, the junction kept 9 bases outside the gene matches. CDR1 is DFQATT and CDR2 is SNEGSKA in the germline V gene (reference sequence). There are 15 residues in the CDR3. Here the CDR3 reads CSAYYRGLMNTEAFF. DNA of the CDR3: TGCAGTGCTTATTACAGGGGCCTAATGAACACTGAAGCTTTCTTT.

The chain couples TRBV7-9 to TRBJ1-2, with a possible D match to TRBD1 (5 bases). V lost 1 base, J lost 4 bases, and 10 bases lay in between. Germline values: CDR1 SEHNR, CDR2 FQNEAQ (reference sequence). The CDR3 spans 14 residues. The CDR3 region is CASSLGGTVYGYTF. The CDR3 region has the DNA TGTGCCAGCAGCTTAGGGGGCACCGTCTATGGCTACACCTTC. Combining the CDR3 with reference TRBV7-9 and TRBJ1-2 gives the whole variable domain DTGVSQNPRHKITKRGQNVTFRCDPISEHNRLYWYRQTLGQGPEFLTYFQNEAQLEKSRLLSDRFSAERPKGSFSTLEIQRTEQGDSAMYLCASSLGGTVYGYTFGSGTRLTVV.

The rearrangement joins TRBV27 to TRBJ1-5, with D unclear. V was pared by 5 bases and J by 2 bases, with 19 bases between. Germline CDR1 MNHEY, CDR2 SMNVEV (reference sequence). There are 17 residues in the CDR3. The DNA for the CDR3 is TGTGCCAGCAGTCCCCGGCCCGACAAGTGGGGCAATCAGCCCCAGCATTTT. Residues: CASSPRPDKWGNQPQHF.

A few counts support this clonotype. This chain uses TRBV11-2 with TRBJ2-7; a possible D gene is TRBD1 (8 bases). Trimming cost V 0 bases and J 3 bases, with 15 bases left between them. The CDR3 totals 16 residues. Germline CDR1 SGHAT, CDR2 FQNNGV. The CDR3 reads CASSLDLQGGFYEQYF. CDR3 nucleotide sequence: TGTGCCAGCAGCTTAGACCTACAGGGGGGGTTCTACGAGCAGTACTTC.

This clonotype was counted ten times or more. The chain couples TRBV5-1 to TRBJ2-2, with 7 nucleotides matching TRBD1. CDR1 and CDR2 (germline): SGHRS, YFSETQ. J gave up 0 bases and V 8 bases, and 4 bases lay outside the gene matches. The CDR3 is 14 amino acids. CDR3 bases: TGCGCCAGATGTGGGACAGCGAACACCGGGGAGCTGTTTTTT. Translation gives CARCGTANTGELFF.